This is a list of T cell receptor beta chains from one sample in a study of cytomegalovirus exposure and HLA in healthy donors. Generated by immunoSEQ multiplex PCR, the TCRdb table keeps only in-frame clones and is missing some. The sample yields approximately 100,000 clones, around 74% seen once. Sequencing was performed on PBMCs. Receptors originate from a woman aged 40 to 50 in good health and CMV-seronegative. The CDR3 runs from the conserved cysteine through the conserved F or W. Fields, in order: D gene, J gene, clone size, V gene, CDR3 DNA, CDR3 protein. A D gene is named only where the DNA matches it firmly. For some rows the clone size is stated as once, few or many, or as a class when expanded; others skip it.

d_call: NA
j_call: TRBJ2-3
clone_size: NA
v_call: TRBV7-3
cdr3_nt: TGTGCCAGCAGCTTAAACGTCAGAGGAAGCACAGATACGCAGTATTTT
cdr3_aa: CASSLNVRGSTDTQYF

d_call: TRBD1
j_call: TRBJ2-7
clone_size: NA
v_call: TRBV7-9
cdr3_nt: TGTGCCAGCAGCGCCCGACAGGGGATCAGCGAGCAGTACTTC
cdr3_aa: CASSARQGISEQYF

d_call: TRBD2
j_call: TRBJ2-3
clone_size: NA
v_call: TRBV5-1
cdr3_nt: TGCGCCAGCAGCTTAGAGCGGGGGTTCACAGATACGCAGTATTTT
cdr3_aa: CASSLERGFTDTQYF

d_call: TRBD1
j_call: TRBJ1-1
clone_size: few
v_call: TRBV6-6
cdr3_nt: TGTGCCAGCAGCCATGGACAGGAGCTTAGTGAAGCTTTCTTT
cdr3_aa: CASSHGQELSEAFF

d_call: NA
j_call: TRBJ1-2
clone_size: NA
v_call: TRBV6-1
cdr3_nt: TGTGCCAGCAGGGTCCTCGGGGGTGACTATGGCTACACCTTC
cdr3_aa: CASRVLGGDYGYTF

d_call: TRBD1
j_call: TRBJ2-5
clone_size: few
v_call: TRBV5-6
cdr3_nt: TGTGCCAGCAGGGCCCAAGGACAGGGAGAGACCCAGTACTTC
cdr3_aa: CASRAQGQGETQYF

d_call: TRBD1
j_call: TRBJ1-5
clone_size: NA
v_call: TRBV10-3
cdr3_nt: TGTGCCATCAGTGAGTTGCAGGGGGCCAAACAGCCCCAGCATTTT
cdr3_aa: CAISELQGAKQPQHF

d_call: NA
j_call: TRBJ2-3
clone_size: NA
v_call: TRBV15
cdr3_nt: TGTGCCACCAGCAGAGAGGCAGGCACAGATACGCAGTATTTT
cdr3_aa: CATSREAGTDTQYF

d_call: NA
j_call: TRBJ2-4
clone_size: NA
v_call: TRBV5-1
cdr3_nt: TGCGCCAGCAGCTTGGGAGAGCTGAACATTCAGTACTTC
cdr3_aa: CASSLGELNIQYF

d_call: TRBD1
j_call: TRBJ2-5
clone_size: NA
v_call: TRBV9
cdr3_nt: TGTGCCAGCAGCGCCGGACAGGGGCTCGCTCCCTCGTACCAAGAGACCCAGTACTTC
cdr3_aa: CASSAGQGLAPSYQETQYF

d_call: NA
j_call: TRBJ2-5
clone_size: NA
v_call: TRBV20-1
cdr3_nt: TGCAGTGCTAGGTCTGAAGAGACCCAGTACTTC
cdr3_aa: CSARSEETQYF

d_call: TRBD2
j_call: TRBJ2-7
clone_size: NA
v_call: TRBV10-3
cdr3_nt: TGTGCCATCAAACTAACTAGCGGGAACTACGAGCAGTACTTC
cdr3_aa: CAIKLTSGNYEQYF

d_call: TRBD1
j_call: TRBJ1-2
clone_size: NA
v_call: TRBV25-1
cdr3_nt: TGTGCCAGCGGCAGGACAGGGGATATTTTCGGGTATGGCTACACCTTC
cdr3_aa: CASGRTGDIFGYGYTF

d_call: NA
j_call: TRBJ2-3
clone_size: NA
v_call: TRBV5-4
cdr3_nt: TGTGCCAGCAGCTATGTAGGGGGCACAGATACGCAGTATTTT
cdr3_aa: CASSYVGGTDTQYF

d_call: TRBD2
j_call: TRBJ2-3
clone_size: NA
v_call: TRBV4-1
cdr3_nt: TGCGCCAGCAGCCAAGACTCCCTAGCGGCAGATACGCAGTATTTT
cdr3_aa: CASSQDSLAADTQYF

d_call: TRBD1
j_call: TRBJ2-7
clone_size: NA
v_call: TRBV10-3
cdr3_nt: TGTGCCATCAGTGAGTCAGGTATCTCGGGACAGGGGTACGAGCAGTACTTC
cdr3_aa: CAISESGISGQGYEQYF

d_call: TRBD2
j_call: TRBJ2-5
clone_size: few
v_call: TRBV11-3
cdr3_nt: TGTGCCAGCAGCTTAAGCGGGGACCAAGAGACCCAGTACTTC
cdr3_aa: CASSLSGDQETQYF

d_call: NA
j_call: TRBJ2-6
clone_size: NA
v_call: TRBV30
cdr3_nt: TGTGCCCTGGATGGGCGGGCGGCTGGGGCCAACGTCCTGACTTTC
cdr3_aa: CALDGRAAGANVLTF

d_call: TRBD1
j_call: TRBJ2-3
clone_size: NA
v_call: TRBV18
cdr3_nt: TGTGCCAGCTCACTTAGACAGGGGGTCACAGATACGCAGTATTTT
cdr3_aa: CASSLRQGVTDTQYF

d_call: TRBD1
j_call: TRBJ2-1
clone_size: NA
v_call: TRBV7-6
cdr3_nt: TGTGCCAGCAGCTTAGACAGGGGGCGTGGGAATGAGCAGTTCTTC
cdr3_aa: CASSLDRGRGNEQFF

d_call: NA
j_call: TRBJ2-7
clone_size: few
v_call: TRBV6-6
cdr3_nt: TGTGCCAGCAGTGGCCGTTACGAGCAGTACTTC
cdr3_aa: CASSGRYEQYF

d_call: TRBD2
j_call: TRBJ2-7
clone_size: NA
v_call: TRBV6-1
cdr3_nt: TGTGCCAGCAGGGGACTAGCGGGAGTTTACGAGCAGTACTTC
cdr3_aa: CASRGLAGVYEQYF

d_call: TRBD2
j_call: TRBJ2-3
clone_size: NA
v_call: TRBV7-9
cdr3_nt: TGTGCCAGCAGCCCGACTAGCGGGGGGGCCCGTGATACGCAGTATTTT
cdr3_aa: CASSPTSGGARDTQYF

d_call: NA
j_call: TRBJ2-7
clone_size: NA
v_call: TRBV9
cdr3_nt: TGTGCCAGCAGCGTAGAAGGAGAGAGCGAGCAGTACTTC
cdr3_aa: CASSVEGESEQYF

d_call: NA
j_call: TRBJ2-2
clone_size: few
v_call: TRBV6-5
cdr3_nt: TGTGCCAGCAGTTACTCGGGACTTAAAACCGGGGAGCTGTTTTTT
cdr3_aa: CASSYSGLKTGELFF

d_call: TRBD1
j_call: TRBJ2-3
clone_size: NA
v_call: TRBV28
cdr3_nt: TGTGCCAGCAGCTATGGGACAGCAGATACGCAGTATTTT
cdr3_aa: CASSYGTADTQYF

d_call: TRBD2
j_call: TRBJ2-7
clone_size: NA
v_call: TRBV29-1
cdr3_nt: TGCAGCGTGGGAGGGAGCTCCTACGAGCAGTACTTC
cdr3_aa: CSVGGSSYEQYF

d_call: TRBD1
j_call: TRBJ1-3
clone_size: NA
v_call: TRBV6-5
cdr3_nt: TGTGCCAGCAGTTACTCGACAGGGACTGGAAACACCATATATTTT
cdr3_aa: CASSYSTGTGNTIYF

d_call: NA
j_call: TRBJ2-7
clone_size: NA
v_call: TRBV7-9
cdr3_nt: TGTGCCAGCAGCTCGGACAGTCGCGAGCAGTACTTC
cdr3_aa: CASSSDSREQYF

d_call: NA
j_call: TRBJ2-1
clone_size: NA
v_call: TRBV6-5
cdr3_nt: TGTGCCAGCAGGAGCGGAAGCTCCTACAATGAGCAGTTCTTC
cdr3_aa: CASRSGSSYNEQFF

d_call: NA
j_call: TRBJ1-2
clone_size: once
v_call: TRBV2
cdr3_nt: TGTGCCAGCAGTGAAAGGGCAGGGATTTATGGCTACACCTTC
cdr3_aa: CASSERAGIYGYTF

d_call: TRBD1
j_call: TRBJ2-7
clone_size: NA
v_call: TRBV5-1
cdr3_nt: TGCGCCAGCAGCTCGCTACAGGGGAGCTCCTACGAGCAGTACTTC
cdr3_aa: CASSSLQGSSYEQYF

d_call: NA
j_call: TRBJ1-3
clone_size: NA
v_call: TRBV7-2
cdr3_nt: TGTGCCAGCAGCCGAAACCTGGGCCCTCACACCTCCACCATATATTTT
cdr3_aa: CASSRNLGPHTSTIYF

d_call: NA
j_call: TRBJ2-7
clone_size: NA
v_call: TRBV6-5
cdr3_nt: TGTGCCAGCAGTTCACATTACTCCTACGAGCAGTACTTC
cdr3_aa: CASSSHYSYEQYF

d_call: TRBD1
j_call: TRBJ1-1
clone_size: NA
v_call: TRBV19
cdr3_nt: TGTGCCAGTAGTATAGGCGTCGACAGGGCAGGTGAAGCTTTCTTT
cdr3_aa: CASSIGVDRAGEAFF

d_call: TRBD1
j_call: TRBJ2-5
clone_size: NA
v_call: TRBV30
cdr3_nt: TGTGCCTGGAGTGTACTTAAGGGACAGGGAAACCAAGAGACCCAGTACTTC
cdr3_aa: CAWSVLKGQGNQETQYF

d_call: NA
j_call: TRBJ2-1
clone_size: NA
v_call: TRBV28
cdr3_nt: TGTGCCAGCAGTTCCTTGCCGACTAGCAATGAGCAGTTCTTC
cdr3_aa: CASSSLPTSNEQFF

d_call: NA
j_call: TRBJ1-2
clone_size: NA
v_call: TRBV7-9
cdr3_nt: TGTGCCAGCAGCTCGCAGGTCTCTAAGGGCTACACCTTC
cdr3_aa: CASSSQVSKGYTF

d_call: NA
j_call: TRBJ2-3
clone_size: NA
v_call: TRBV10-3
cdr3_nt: TGTGCCATCAGTGAGGGGAGGAGTACCGGAGATACGCAGTATTTT
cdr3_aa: CAISEGRSTGDTQYF

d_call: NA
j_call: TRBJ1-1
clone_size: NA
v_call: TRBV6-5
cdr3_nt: TGTGCCAGCAGGTATACAGGGAGACTTGAAGCTTTCTTT
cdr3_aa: CASRYTGRLEAFF

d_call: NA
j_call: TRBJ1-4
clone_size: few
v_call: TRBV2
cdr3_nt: TGTGCCAGCAGGCGGGGCGGGCAGCTTGCAACTAATGAAAAACTGTTTTTT
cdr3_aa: CASRRGGQLATNEKLFF

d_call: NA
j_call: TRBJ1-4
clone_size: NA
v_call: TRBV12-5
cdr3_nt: TGTGCTAGTGGGACCCCCGGCGGGACAACTAATGAAAAACTGTTTTTT
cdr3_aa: CASGTPGGTTNEKLFF

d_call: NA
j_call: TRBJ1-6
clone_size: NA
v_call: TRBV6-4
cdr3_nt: TGTGCCAGCAGTGACTCTGGAGGAGTGTCTCTCGCCCTTAATTCCCCCCTCCACTTT
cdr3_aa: CASSDSGGVSLALNSPLHF

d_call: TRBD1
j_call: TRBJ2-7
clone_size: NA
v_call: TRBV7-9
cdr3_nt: TGTGCCAGCAGCTTAGCCGCCGGGGGCAGGGGGCAAATCTACGAGCAGTACTTC
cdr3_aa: CASSLAAGGRGQIYEQYF

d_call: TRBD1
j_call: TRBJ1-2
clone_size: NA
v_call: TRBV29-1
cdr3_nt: TGCAGCGTTGGTACAGGGGGCGCGGGCGGCTACACCTTC
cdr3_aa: CSVGTGGAGGYTF

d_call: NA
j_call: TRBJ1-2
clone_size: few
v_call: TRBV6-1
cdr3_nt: TGTGCCAGCAGTGACCAGGGGAAGGATGGCTACACCTTC
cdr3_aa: CASSDQGKDGYTF

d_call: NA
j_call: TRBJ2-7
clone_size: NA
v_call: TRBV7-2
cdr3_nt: TGTGCCAGCAGCTTGGGCAGCCTCTACGAGCAGTACTTC
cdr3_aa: CASSLGSLYEQYF

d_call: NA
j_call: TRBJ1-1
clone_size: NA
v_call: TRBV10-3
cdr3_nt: TGTGCCATCAGTGTGGGGGGGGCCCGGGAAGCTTTCTTT
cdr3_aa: CAISVGGAREAFF

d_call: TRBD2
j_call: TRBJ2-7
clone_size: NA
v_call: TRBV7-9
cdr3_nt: TGTTCCAGCAGCTTAGGCGCGGGAGGGCCAAGCGAGCAGTACTTC
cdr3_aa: CSSSLGAGGPSEQYF

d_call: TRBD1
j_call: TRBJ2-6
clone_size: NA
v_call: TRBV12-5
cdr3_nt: TGTGCTAGTGGTTTGGTACAGGCTCCCAGGGGGACAGGGGTGGTCGGGGCCAACGTCCTGACTTTC
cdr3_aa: CASGLVQAPRGTGVVGANVLTF

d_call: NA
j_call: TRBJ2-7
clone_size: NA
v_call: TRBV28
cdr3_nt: TGTGCCAGCAGCTCCTACTACGAGCAGTACTTC
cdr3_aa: CASSSYYEQYF

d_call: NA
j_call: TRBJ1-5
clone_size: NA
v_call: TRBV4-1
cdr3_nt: TGCGCCAGCAGCTTAAGCCCTACTAGCAATCAGCCCCAGCATTTT
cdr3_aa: CASSLSPTSNQPQHF

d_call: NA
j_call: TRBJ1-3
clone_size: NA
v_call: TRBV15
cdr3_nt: TGTGCCACCGCGGACAGTGGCTCTGGAAACACCATATATTTT
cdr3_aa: CATADSGSGNTIYF

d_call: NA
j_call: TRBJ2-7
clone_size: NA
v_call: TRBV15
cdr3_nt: TGTGCCACCAGAGACCCGAGGCAGGGCGACGAGCAGTACTTC
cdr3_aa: CATRDPRQGDEQYF

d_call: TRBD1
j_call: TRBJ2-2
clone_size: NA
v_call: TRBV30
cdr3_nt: TGTGCCTGGAGTGTTGCAGGGGGCTACACCGGGGAGCTGTTTTTT
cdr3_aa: CAWSVAGGYTGELFF

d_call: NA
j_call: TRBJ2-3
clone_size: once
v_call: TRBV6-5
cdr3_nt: TGTGCCAGCAGTTACAGAGGGACAGATACGCAGTATTTT
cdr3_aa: CASSYRGTDTQYF

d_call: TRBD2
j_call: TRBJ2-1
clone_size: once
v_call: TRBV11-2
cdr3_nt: TGTGCCAGCAGCCGCGGGGGAAGCTCCTACAATGAGCAGTTCTTC
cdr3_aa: CASSRGGSSYNEQFF